The entry that follows covers one TCR beta chain sequence. The data were obtained in a study of T cells in Graves' hyperthyroidism and ophthalmopathy. Germline CDR1 reads DFQATT; CDR2 reads SNEGSKA (reference sequence). The CDR3 consists of 19 residues. Trimming took 3 bases from V and 0 from J; bases not matched to a gene: 15. Patients aged 18 to 65 with hyperthyroidism were newly diagnosed, with duration under 2 months. Uncontrolled infection, other autoimmune disease, pregnancy or lactation barred patients from enrollment. The source of the PBMCs was about 10 ml of fresh peripheral blood. Regions amplified from RNA transcripts were the TCR beta CDR3 regions. The HTBI primer set drove a first-round RT-PCR of the TCR CDR3. From the multiplex PCR reads, TCRdb called clonotypes with MiXCR, one entry per CDR3 protein. The top ten clones hold about 45% of a sample with around 200,000 distinct CDR3 sequences, approximately 20% of them seen once.

Material for sequencing was blood. The rearrangement joins TRBV20-1 to TRBJ2-1, with 9 bases identical to TRBD2. The TCR sequence derives from a man aged 40-49 years with Graves' hyperthyroidism. Here the CDR3 reads CSARGPFAGGADSYNEQFF. In nucleotides, the CDR3 is TGCAGTGCTAGGGGGCCCTTTGCGGGGGGGGCAGACTCCTACAATGAGCAGTTCTTC.